The next 4 T cell receptor beta chains were all read from a single sample in a study of cytomegalovirus exposure and HLA in healthy donors. Primers for the PCR totalled 60 Vbeta and 13 Jbeta. Clones were sequenced by immunoSEQ multiplex PCR, and TCRdb holds only the in-frame ones, with some missing. The sample holds approximately 120,000 clones, roughly 85% seen once. Sequenced sample: PBMCs. Receptors were obtained from a man aged 18 to 30 in good health and CMV-seropositive.

The chain uses TRBV28 and TRBJ1-1, with a possible D match to TRBD1 (5 bases). Deletions cut 7 bases from V and 0 bases from J, with 18 bases between. CDR1 is MDHEN and CDR2 is SYDVKM in the germline V gene. This CDR3 is built from 16 residues. The CDR3 coding sequence is TGTGCCAGCATCCTAGGGGCAGGGTACATGAACACTGAAGCTTTCTTT. It codes for CASILGAGYMNTEAFF.

This chain links TRBV9 with TRBJ2-3; TRBD2 aligns across 7 bases. The J segment lost 2 bases and the V segment lost 3 bases, leaving 6 bases of the junction unmatched. The CDR3 is made up of 15 amino acids. The germline V gene encodes CDR1 SGDLS and CDR2 YYNGEE. For the CDR3, the DNA is TGTGCCAGCAGCGAGAGCGGGGTGATCACAGATACGCAGTATTTT. Its protein is CASSESGVITDTQYF.

The chain links TRBV7-9 to TRBJ2-7; TRBD1 matches 7 bases. Trimming cost V 7 bases and J 0 bases; bases outside gene matches: 15. The CDR3 totals 17 residues. Germline CDR1 is SEHNR and CDR2 is FQNEAQ (reference sequence). CDR3 region: CASTETTPTGSSYEQYF. The CDR3 DNA reads TGTGCCAGCACCGAAACAACCCCGACAGGGAGCTCCTACGAGCAGTACTTC.

The chain carries TRBV27 and TRBJ2-7, with TRBD1 matching 10 bases. CDR1 MNHEY and CDR2 SMNVEV come from the germline V gene (reference sequence). The V segment lost 3 bases and the J segment 2 bases; nucleotides outside the gene matches: 7. The CDR3 is made up of 16 amino acids. CDR3 in amino acids: CASSLAGTGAPYEQYF. In nucleotides, the CDR3 is TGTGCCAGCAGTTTGGCCGGGACAGGGGCTCCCTACGAGCAGTACTTC.